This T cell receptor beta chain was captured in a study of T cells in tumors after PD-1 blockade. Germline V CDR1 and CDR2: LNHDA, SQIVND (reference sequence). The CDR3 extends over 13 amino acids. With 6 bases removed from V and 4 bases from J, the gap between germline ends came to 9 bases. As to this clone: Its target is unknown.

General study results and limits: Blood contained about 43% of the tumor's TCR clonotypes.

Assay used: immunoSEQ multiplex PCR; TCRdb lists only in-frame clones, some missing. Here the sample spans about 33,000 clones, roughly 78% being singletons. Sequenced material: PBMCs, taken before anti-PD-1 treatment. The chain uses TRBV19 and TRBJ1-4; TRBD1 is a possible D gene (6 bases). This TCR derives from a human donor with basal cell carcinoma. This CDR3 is CASSGQLNEKLFF. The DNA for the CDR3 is TGTGCCAGTAGCGGACAGCTTAATGAAAAACTGTTTTTT.